This TCR beta chain was retrieved from a study of PD-1 blockade in mismatch repair-deficient tumors. Study overall: Patients had approximately 11 mismatch repair-deficient cancer types, all previously treated and progressing.

Findings and limits, study-wide: Tumor-resident clones, often absent from pretreatment blood, expanded after pembrolizumab and then contracted.

TCRdb's table, derived via immunoSEQ multiplex PCR, lists solely in-frame clones and lacks some. The sample gives 35,000 to 40,000 clones, about 76% of which show up once; 22% is in the top ten. All patients were mismatch repair deficient, assessed by either PCR or immunohistochemistry. The TCR-sequenced patients were three responders to pembrolizumab. Comments on this clone: Antigen unknown.

Trimming left V 5 bases short and J 0 bases short, with 14 bases between. CDR1 MGHDK and CDR2 SYGVNS come from the germline V gene. This CDR3 contains 16 residues. V and J are TRBV25-1 and TRBJ2-1; no clear D. The receptor was derived from an adult with mismatch repair-deficient cancer. Material: peripheral blood, obtained 4 weeks after starting pembrolizumab. The CDR3, as DNA: TGTGCCAGCAGTAACCTAGAATCGAGCTCCTACAATGAGCAGTTCTTC. Amino acids: CASSNLESSSYNEQFF.